This T cell receptor (beta chain) was sequenced in a study of blood T cell repertoires in COVID-19. About the research overall: The origin of the acute and convalescent COVID-19 samples was the United States, Italy and Spain. PBMCs, B-cell-depleted T cells, or T cells provided the cDNA or gDNA that made up the material.

All enrollees were roughly 18 to 90 years old and from around 25 US areas. TCRdb's copy holds only in-frame clones and misses some; the assay was immunoSEQ multiplex PCR. The table records more than 300,000 clones, 85% to 95% of them present only once. Germline assignment: CDR1 SGHRS and CDR2 YFSETQ. V lost 4 bases to trimming and J lost 4 bases; unmatched junction nucleotides: 7. The CDR3 runs 17 residues. The receptor was derived from a woman aged 25 to 39 who had been exposed to COVID-19. The sequencing sample was made of PBMCs or T cells enriched from blood (not recorded which). This chain connects TRBV5-1 to TRBJ2-6; 11 bases are shared with TRBD1. The CDR3 here is CASSLGQGAKGANVLTF. In DNA form, the CDR3 reads TGCGCCAGCAGCCTCGGACAGGGGGCAAAAGGGGCCAACGTCCTGACTTTC.